The T cell receptor (beta chain) described here comes from a study of blood T cell repertoires in COVID-19. Participants had their cohort set by participant-reported clinical history. The CDR3 has 14 residues. The V and J ends lost 11 bases and 4 bases, in that order; junction bases with no gene match: 8. The germline V gene encodes CDR1 LNHDA and CDR2 SQIVND (reference sequence). Original processing notes: Amplification of reference gene primers was used by the study to estimate nucleated cell counts. Using immunoSEQ multiplex PCR, the repertoire was profiled, and TCRdb retains in-frame clones only, with some absent. V and J calls and clone size come straight from that table; D and trimming were deduced from the DNA. The table has 200,000 or so clones, 88% seen once; the top ten hold roughly 2.5%.

The chain couples TRBV19 to TRBJ2-2; 9 bases are shared with TRBD1. The TCR originated in a woman aged 25-40 years who had recovered from COVID-19. The sequenced sample was PBMCs or T cells enriched from blood (not recorded which). The CDR3 coding sequence is TGTGCCGGAAGGGGGACAGGGAGCACCGGGGAGCTGTTTTTT. The encoded protein is CAGRGTGSTGELFF.